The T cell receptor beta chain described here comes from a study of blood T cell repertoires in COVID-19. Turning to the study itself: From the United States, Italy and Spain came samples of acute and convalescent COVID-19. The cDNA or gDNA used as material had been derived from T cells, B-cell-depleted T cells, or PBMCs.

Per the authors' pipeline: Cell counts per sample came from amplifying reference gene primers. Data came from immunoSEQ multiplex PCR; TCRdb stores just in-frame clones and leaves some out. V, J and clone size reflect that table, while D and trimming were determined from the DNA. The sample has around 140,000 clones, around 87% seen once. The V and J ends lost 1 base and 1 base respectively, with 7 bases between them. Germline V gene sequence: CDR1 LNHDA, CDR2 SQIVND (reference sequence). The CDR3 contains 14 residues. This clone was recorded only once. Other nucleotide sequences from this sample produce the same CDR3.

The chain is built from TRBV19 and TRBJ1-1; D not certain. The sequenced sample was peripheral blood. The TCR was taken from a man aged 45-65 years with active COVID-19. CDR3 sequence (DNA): TGTGCCAGTAGTATAGGTCAGAAGAACACTGAAGCTTTCTTT. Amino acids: CASSIGQKNTEAFF.